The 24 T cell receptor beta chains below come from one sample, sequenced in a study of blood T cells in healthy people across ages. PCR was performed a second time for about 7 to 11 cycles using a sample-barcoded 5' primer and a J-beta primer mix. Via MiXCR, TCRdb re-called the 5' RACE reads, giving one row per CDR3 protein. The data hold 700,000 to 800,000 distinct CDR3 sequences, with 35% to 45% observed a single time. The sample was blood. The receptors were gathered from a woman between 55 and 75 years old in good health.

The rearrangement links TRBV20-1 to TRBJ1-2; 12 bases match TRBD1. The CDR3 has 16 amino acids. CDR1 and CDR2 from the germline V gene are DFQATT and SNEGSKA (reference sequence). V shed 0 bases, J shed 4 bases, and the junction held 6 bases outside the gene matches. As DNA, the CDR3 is TGCAGTGCTAGAGATCTCGGGACAGGGGGCTTCTATGGCTACACCTTC. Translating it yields CSARDLGTGGFYGYTF.

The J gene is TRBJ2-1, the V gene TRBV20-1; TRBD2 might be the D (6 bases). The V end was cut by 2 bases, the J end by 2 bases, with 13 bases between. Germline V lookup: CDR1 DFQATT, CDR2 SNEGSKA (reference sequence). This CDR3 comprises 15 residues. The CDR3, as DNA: TGCAGTGCTAGACCTTGGGGGGTCGCCTACAATGAGCAGTTCTTC. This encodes CSARPWGVAYNEQFF.

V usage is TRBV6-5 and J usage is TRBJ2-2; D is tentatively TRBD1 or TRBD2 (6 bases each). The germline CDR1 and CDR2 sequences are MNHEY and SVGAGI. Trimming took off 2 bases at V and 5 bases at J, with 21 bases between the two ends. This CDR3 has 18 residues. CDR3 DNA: TGTGCCAGCAGTTACCCCAGGATGGGCAGGGGAGGTACCGGGGAGCTGTTTTTT. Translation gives CASSYPRMGRGGTGELFF.

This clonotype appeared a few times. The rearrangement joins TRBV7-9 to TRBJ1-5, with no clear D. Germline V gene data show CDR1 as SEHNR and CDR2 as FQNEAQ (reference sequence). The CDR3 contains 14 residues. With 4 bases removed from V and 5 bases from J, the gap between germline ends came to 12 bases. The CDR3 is CASSSGGLDQPQHF. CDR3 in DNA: TGTGCCAGCAGCTCAGGCGGGCTGGATCAGCCCCAGCATTTT.

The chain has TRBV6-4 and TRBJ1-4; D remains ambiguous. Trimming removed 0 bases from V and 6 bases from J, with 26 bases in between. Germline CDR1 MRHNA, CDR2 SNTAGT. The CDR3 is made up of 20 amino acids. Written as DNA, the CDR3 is TGTGCCAGCAGTGACTCGATGTGGGTTTGGATGGGGATGTTTCATGAAAAACTGTTTTTT. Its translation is CASSDSMWVWMGMFHEKLFF.

CDR3 sequence: CASSWGRGYEQYF. The CDR3 DNA sequence: TGTGCCAGCAGTTGGGGAAGGGGCTACGAGCAGTACTTC. The rearrangement links TRBV6-2 or TRBV6-3 to TRBJ2-7, with D maybe TRBD1 (5 bases). Trimming cost V 4 bases and J 3 bases, with 10 bases left between them. The CDR3 contains 13 residues. Per the germline V gene, CDR1 is MNHEY and CDR2 is SVGEGT.

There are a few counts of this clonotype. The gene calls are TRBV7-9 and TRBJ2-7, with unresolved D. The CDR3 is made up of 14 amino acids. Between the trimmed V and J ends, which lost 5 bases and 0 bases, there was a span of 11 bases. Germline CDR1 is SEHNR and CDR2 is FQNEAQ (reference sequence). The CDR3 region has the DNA TGTGCCAGCAGCCCCAGTATAAGCTCCTACGAGCAGTACTTC. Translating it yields CASSPSISSYEQYF. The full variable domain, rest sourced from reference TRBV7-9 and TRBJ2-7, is DTGVSQNPRHKITKRGQNVTFRCDPISEHNRLYWYRQTLGQGPEFLTYFQNEAQLEKSRLLSDRFSAERPKGSFSTLEIQRTEQGDSAMYLCASSPSISSYEQYFGPGTRLTVT.

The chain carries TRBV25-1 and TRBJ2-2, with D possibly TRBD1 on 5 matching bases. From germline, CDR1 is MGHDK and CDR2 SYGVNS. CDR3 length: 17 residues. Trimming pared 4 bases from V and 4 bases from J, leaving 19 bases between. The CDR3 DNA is TGTGCCAGCAGTGTCCCCGGCCGGACATGCAGCACCGGGGAGCTGTTTTTT. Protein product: CASSVPGRTCSTGELFF.

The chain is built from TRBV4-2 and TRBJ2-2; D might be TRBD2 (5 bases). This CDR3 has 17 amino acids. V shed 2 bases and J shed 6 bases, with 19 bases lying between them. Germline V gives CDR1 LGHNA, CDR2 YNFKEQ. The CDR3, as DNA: TGTGCCAGCAGCCAACTGGGAGAGGGCCCAACTGCCGGGGAGCTGTTTTTT. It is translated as CASSQLGEGPTAGELFF.

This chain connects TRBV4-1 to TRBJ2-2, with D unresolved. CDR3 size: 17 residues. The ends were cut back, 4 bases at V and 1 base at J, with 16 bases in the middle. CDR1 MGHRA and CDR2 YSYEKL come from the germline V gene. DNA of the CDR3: TGCGCCAGCAGCCCCCGGACCCGGAAAGTGAACACCGGGGAGCTGTTTTTT. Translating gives CASSPRTRKVNTGELFF.

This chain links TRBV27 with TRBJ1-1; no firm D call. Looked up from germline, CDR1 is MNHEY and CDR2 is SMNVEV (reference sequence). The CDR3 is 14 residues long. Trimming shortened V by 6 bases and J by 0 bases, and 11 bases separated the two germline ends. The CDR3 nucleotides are TGTGCCAGCAGGATGGGAAAAATGAACACTGAAGCTTTCTTT. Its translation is CASRMGKMNTEAFF.

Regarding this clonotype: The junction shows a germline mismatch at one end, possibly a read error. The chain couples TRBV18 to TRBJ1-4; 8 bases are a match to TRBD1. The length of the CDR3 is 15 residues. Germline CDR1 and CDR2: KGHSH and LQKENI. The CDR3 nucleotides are TGTGCCAGCTCACCACAACAGGGGGATAATGAAGAACTGTTTTTT. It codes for CASSPQQGDNEELFF.

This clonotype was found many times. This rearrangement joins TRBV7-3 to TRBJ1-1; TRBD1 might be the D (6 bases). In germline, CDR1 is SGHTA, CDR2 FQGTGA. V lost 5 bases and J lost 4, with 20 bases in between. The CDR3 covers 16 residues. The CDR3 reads CASSQSGVAGTTEAFF. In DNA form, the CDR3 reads TGTGCCAGCAGCCAATCAGGGGTGGCGGGGACCACTGAAGCTTTCTTT.

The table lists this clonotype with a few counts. In DNA, the CDR3 is TGTGCCAGCAGCTTAGACTGGACTAGCTACGAGCAGTACTTC. Translation: CASSLDWTSYEQYF. The rearrangement uses TRBV11-1 and TRBJ2-7; 7 bases map to TRBD2. V lost 1 base to trimming and J lost 3 bases; unmatched junction nucleotides: 3. CDR1 is SGHAT, CDR2 FQDESV, per germline (reference sequence). The CDR3 covers 14 residues. The complete variable domain, with remaining parts taken from reference TRBV11-1 and TRBJ2-7, reads EAEVAQSPRYKITEKSQAVAFWCDPISGHATLYWYRQILGQGPELLVQFQDESVVDDSQLPKDRFSAERLKGVDSTLKIQPAELGDSAMYLCASSLDWTSYEQYFGPGTRLTVT.

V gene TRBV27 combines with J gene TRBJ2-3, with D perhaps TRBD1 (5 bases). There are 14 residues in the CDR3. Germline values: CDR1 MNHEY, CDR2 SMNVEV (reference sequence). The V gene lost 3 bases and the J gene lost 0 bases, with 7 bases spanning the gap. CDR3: CASSFQGSTDTQYF. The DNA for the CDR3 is TGTGCCAGCAGTTTCCAGGGAAGCACAGATACGCAGTATTTT.

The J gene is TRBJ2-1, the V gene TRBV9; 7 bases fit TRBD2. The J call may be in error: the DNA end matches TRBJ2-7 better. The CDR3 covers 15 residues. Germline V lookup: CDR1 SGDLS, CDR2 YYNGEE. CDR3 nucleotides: TGTGCCAGCAGCGCCACTAGCGCCTCCTACAATGAGCAGTACTTC. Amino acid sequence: CASSATSASYNEQYF.

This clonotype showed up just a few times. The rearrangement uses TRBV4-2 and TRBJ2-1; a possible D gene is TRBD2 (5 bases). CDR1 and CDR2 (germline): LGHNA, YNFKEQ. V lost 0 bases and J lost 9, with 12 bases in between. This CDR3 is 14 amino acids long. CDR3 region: CASSQERASGEQFF. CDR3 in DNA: TGTGCCAGCAGCCAAGAGAGGGCGAGCGGTGAGCAGTTCTTC.

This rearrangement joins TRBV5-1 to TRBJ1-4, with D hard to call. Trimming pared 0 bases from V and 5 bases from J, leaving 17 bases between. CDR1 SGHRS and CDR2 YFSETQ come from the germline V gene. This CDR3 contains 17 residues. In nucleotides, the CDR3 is TGCGCCAGCAGCTTGGCGGTCGGCCGAGACGGAAATGAAAAACTGTTTTTT. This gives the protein CASSLAVGRDGNEKLFF.

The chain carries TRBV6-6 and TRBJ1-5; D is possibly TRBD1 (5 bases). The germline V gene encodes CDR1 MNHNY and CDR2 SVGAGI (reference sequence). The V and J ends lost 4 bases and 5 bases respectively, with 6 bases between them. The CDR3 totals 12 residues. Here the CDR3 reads CASSWGDQPQHF. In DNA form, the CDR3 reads TGTGCCAGCAGTTGGGGCGATCAGCCCCAGCATTTT.

The CDR3 loop is CASSPNADGYTF. The CDR3 DNA reads as TGTGCCAGCAGTCCGAACGCAGATGGCTACACCTTC. The chain is built from TRBV7-2 and TRBJ1-2; unclear D gene. The germline V and J ends were trimmed by 6 bases and 6 bases, with 11 bases remaining between them. The germline gives CDR1 SGHTA, CDR2 FQGNSA. This CDR3 comprises 12 residues.

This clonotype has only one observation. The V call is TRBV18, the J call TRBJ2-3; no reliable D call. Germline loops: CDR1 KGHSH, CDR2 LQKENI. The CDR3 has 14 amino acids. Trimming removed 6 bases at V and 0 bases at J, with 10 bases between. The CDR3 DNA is TGTGCCAGCTCCCCCCGATTTAGCACAGATACGCAGTATTTT. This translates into CASSPRFSTDTQYF.

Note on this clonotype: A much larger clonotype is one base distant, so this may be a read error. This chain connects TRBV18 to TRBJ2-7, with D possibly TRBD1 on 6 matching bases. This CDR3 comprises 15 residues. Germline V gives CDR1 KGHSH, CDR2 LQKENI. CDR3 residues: CTSSPPTGQGYEQYF. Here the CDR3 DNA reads TGTACCAGCTCACCTCCTACAGGGCAGGGCTACGAGCAGTACTTC.

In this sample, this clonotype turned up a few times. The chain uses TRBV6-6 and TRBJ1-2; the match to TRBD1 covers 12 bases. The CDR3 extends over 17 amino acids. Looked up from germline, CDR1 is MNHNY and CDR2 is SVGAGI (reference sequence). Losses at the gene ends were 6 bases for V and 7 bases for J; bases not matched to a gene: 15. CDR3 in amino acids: CASSYGGQGASSSGYTF. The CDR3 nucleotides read TGTGCCAGCAGCTATGGGGGACAGGGGGCATCGTCAAGTGGCTACACCTTC.

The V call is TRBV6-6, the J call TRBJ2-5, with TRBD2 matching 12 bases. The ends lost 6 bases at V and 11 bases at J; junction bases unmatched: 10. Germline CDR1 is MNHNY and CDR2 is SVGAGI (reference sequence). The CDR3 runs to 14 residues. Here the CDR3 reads CASSLAGGTNEQYF. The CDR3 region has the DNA TGTGCCAGCAGCCTAGCGGGAGGGACCAATGAGCAGTACTTC.